The present TCR beta chain was sequenced within a study of blood T cell repertoires in COVID-19. Overall study: PBMCs, B-cell-depleted T cells, or T cells provided the cDNA or gDNA that made up the material.

TCRdb's table, derived via immunoSEQ multiplex PCR, lists solely in-frame clones and lacks some. The sample lists about 92,000 clones; roughly 75% were seen once. The CDR3 has 13 amino acids. CDR1 and CDR2 from the germline V gene are SGHDT and YYEEEE. V was pared by 3 bases and J by 5 bases, with 11 bases between. The source is a man between 50 and 59 years old who had recovered from COVID-19. This chain joins TRBV5-6 and TRBJ2-5; TRBD2 might be the D (6 bases). The material sequenced was peripheral blood. The CDR3 region has the DNA TGTGCCAGCAGCTCTTTGGGGAGGGAGACCCAGTACTTC. It translates to CASSSLGRETQYF.